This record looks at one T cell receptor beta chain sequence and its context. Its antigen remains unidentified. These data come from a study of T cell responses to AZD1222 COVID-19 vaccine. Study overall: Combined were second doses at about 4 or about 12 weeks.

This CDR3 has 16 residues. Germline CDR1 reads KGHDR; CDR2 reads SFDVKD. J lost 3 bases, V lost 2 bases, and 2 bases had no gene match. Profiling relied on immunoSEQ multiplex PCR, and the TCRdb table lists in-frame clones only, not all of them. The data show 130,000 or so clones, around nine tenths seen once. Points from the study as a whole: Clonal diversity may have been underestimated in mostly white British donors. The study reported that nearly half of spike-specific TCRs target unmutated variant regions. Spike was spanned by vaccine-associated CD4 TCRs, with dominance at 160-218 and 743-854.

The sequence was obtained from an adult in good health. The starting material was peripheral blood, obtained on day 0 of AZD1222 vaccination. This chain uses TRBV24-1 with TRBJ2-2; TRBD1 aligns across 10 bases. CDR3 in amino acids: CATSDYGTGDTGELFF. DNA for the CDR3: TGTGCCACCAGTGATTACGGGACAGGGGACACCGGGGAGCTGTTTTTT.